A selection of T cell receptor beta chains follows, all from one sample in a study of T cell responses to AZD1222 COVID-19 vaccine. Data came from immunoSEQ multiplex PCR; TCRdb stores just in-frame clones and leaves some out. The profile covers 100,000 or so clones, with about 89% appearing a single time and approximately 5.1% taken by the ten largest. The specimen was peripheral blood, collected 28 days after the second AZD1222 dose. These TCRs come from an adult who received the AZD1222 COVID-19 vaccine. The CDR3 runs from the conserved cysteine through the conserved F or W. Fields, in order: clone size, D gene, V gene, J gene, CDR3 DNA, CDR3 protein. A D gene is named only where the DNA matches it firmly. Where a row states a size, it is once, few, many or the class of an expanded clone; other rows omit it.

clone size: NA
D gene: NA
V gene: TRBV5-1
J gene: TRBJ1-4
CDR3 DNA: TGCGCCAGCAGCTTGGGACAGACAAATAATGAAAAACTGTTTTTT
CDR3 protein: CASSLGQTNNEKLFF

clone size: few
D gene: TRBD2
V gene: TRBV27
J gene: TRBJ2-3
CDR3 DNA: TGTGCCAGCAGTTTATTGGGTTTGGGGGGGGGCACAGATACGCAGTATTTT
CDR3 protein: CASSLLGLGGGTDTQYF

clone size: NA
D gene: NA
V gene: TRBV12-3/TRBV12-4
J gene: TRBJ2-3
CDR3 DNA: TGTGCCAGTATTCGAGGGCGAGATACGCAGTATTTT
CDR3 protein: CASIRGRDTQYF

clone size: NA
D gene: NA
V gene: TRBV7-3
J gene: TRBJ2-3
CDR3 DNA: TGTGCCAGCAGCCCCCAGGGGGGAGATACGCAGTATTTT
CDR3 protein: CASSPQGGDTQYF

clone size: NA
D gene: TRBD1
V gene: TRBV10-3
J gene: TRBJ1-1
CDR3 DNA: TGTGCCATCAGTGGCCTGGACAGGGGATTGAACACTGAAGCTTTCTTT
CDR3 protein: CAISGLDRGLNTEAFF

clone size: NA
D gene: NA
V gene: TRBV4-1
J gene: TRBJ1-1
CDR3 DNA: TGCGCCAGCAGCCAAGTGATCCTAACTGAAGCTTTCTTT
CDR3 protein: CASSQVILTEAFF

clone size: once
D gene: TRBD1
V gene: TRBV4-1
J gene: TRBJ1-1
CDR3 DNA: TGCGCCAGCAGGCAGACAGGGGTTGACACTGAAGCTTTCTTT
CDR3 protein: CASRQTGVDTEAFF

clone size: NA
D gene: NA
V gene: TRBV19
J gene: TRBJ1-5
CDR3 DNA: TGTGCCAGTACTGTATCGGGCGGCTATAGCAATCAGCCCCAGCATTTT
CDR3 protein: CASTVSGGYSNQPQHF

clone size: NA
D gene: NA
V gene: TRBV7-6
J gene: TRBJ2-7
CDR3 DNA: TGTGCCAGCAGCCTTGGTCTTGGGCGGGGGCATTCCTACGAGCAGTACTTC
CDR3 protein: CASSLGLGRGHSYEQYF

clone size: NA
D gene: NA
V gene: TRBV7-2
J gene: TRBJ2-3
CDR3 DNA: TGTGCCAGCAGCTTAGTCAGGGGCCACACAGATACGCAGTATTTT
CDR3 protein: CASSLVRGHTDTQYF

clone size: NA
D gene: NA
V gene: TRBV28
J gene: TRBJ1-1
CDR3 DNA: TGTGCCAGCAGTTCCTCGGCCTTAGGGAACACTGAAGCTTTCTTT
CDR3 protein: CASSSSALGNTEAFF

clone size: NA
D gene: NA
V gene: TRBV5-1
J gene: TRBJ2-1
CDR3 DNA: TGCGCCAGCAGCTTGGTAGTCTCATCGTCTGAGCAGTTCTTC
CDR3 protein: CASSLVVSSSEQFF

clone size: NA
D gene: NA
V gene: TRBV11-2
J gene: TRBJ2-5
CDR3 DNA: TGTGCCAGCAGCCCCCTCGTCGGGGCGGAGACCCAGTACTTC
CDR3 protein: CASSPLVGAETQYF

clone size: NA
D gene: NA
V gene: TRBV5-6
J gene: TRBJ2-7
CDR3 DNA: TGTGCCAGCAGTTTAGCCGGACAGCCCTCCTACGAGCAGTACTTC
CDR3 protein: CASSLAGQPSYEQYF

clone size: NA
D gene: NA
V gene: TRBV2
J gene: TRBJ1-1
CDR3 DNA: TGTGCCAGCAGCCTACACGGGGCTGGGAACACTGAAGCTTTCTTT
CDR3 protein: CASSLHGAGNTEAFF

clone size: NA
D gene: TRBD1
V gene: TRBV7-2
J gene: TRBJ2-7
CDR3 DNA: TGTGCCAGCAGCCTTACTGGGACAGTTACTAACTACGAGCAGTACTTC
CDR3 protein: CASSLTGTVTNYEQYF

clone size: once
D gene: NA
V gene: TRBV30
J gene: TRBJ1-1
CDR3 DNA: TGTGCCTGGAAGGACCGTATGAACACTGAAGCTTTCTTT
CDR3 protein: CAWKDRMNTEAFF

clone size: NA
D gene: NA
V gene: TRBV6-5
J gene: TRBJ1-2
CDR3 DNA: TGTGCCAGCAGGGGAGGAGACTATGGCTACACCTTC
CDR3 protein: CASRGGDYGYTF

clone size: once
D gene: TRBD1
V gene: TRBV2
J gene: TRBJ2-7
CDR3 DNA: TGTGCCAGCAGAGGACAGGGGGCTATGGACGAGCAGTACTTC
CDR3 protein: CASRGQGAMDEQYF

clone size: NA
D gene: NA
V gene: TRBV3-1/TRBV3-2
J gene: TRBJ1-5
CDR3 DNA: TGTGCCAGCAGCCAAGATCCGGGGTATAGCAATCAGCCCCAGCATTTT
CDR3 protein: CASSQDPGYSNQPQHF

clone size: NA
D gene: NA
V gene: TRBV4-1
J gene: TRBJ2-5
CDR3 DNA: TGCGCCAGCAGCCTCCCATGGGGTATCCGTTCCGTGACCCAGTACTTC
CDR3 protein: CASSLPWGIRSVTQYF

clone size: NA
D gene: TRBD1
V gene: TRBV5-1
J gene: TRBJ2-6
CDR3 DNA: TGCGCCAGCAGCTTGTCTTGGACAGGGGGCTCTGGGGCCAACGTCCTGACTTTC
CDR3 protein: CASSLSWTGGSGANVLTF

clone size: NA
D gene: TRBD2
V gene: TRBV7-2
J gene: TRBJ2-7
CDR3 DNA: TGTGCCAGCAGCTTAGCGGGAGGGGACGAGCAGTACTTC
CDR3 protein: CASSLAGGDEQYF

clone size: NA
D gene: NA
V gene: TRBV19
J gene: TRBJ1-1
CDR3 DNA: TGTGCCAGTAGTATTGGGACCAAGGAAGCTTTCTTT
CDR3 protein: CASSIGTKEAFF

clone size: NA
D gene: NA
V gene: TRBV19
J gene: TRBJ1-5
CDR3 DNA: TGTGCCAGTAGTCCGGCGGGGCAGTCATATAGCAATCAGCCCCAGCATTTT
CDR3 protein: CASSPAGQSYSNQPQHF

clone size: NA
D gene: NA
V gene: TRBV27
J gene: TRBJ2-7
CDR3 DNA: TGTGCCAGCAGTTCCGGGGAGCTGTACGAGCAGTACTTC
CDR3 protein: CASSSGELYEQYF

clone size: once
D gene: NA
V gene: TRBV28
J gene: TRBJ1-1
CDR3 DNA: TGTGCCAGCAGTCCTGGGGAGTTGAGGAACACTGAAGCTTTCTTT
CDR3 protein: CASSPGELRNTEAFF

clone size: NA
D gene: TRBD1
V gene: TRBV7-2
J gene: TRBJ1-2
CDR3 DNA: TGTGCCAGCAGCCCCGGGACAGGACCATATGGCTACACCTTC
CDR3 protein: CASSPGTGPYGYTF

clone size: few
D gene: NA
V gene: TRBV6-5
J gene: TRBJ1-2
CDR3 DNA: TGTGCCAGCAGTTCCGGCGAAGGGTTCTCTAACTATGGCTACACCTTC
CDR3 protein: CASSSGEGFSNYGYTF

clone size: NA
D gene: TRBD1
V gene: TRBV7-8
J gene: TRBJ1-1
CDR3 DNA: TGTGCCAGCAGCTTACTGAACAGGGGGGTGTACACTGAAGCTTTCTTT
CDR3 protein: CASSLLNRGVYTEAFF

clone size: NA
D gene: NA
V gene: TRBV27
J gene: TRBJ2-7
CDR3 DNA: TGTGCCAGCAGTAGGTCCGGGCTCACGCCTCACGAGCAGTACTTC
CDR3 protein: CASSRSGLTPHEQYF

clone size: NA
D gene: NA
V gene: TRBV27
J gene: TRBJ1-5
CDR3 DNA: TGTGCCAGCAGTTTATCAGGTAGCAATCAGCCCCAGCATTTT
CDR3 protein: CASSLSGSNQPQHF

clone size: NA
D gene: TRBD1
V gene: TRBV7-7
J gene: TRBJ2-3
CDR3 DNA: TGTGCTAGCAGCTTGACAGGGGCGGGCACAGATACGCAGTATTTT
CDR3 protein: CASSLTGAGTDTQYF

clone size: NA
D gene: TRBD1
V gene: TRBV7-3
J gene: TRBJ1-5
CDR3 DNA: TGTGCCAGCCACTTAATGGGAGGGGGCGCGGTGAGGTATCAGCCCCAGCATTTT
CDR3 protein: CASHLMGGGAVRYQPQHF

clone size: NA
D gene: TRBD2
V gene: TRBV7-3
J gene: TRBJ2-1
CDR3 DNA: TGTGCCAGCTGTTGGTACCCGGGGGGGCTGAATGAGCAGTTCTTC
CDR3 protein: CASCWYPGGLNEQFF

clone size: NA
D gene: NA
V gene: TRBV29-1
J gene: TRBJ1-1
CDR3 DNA: TGCAGCGTGGGGGGGACGGATTACGTGAACACTGAAGCTTTCTTT
CDR3 protein: CSVGGTDYVNTEAFF

clone size: NA
D gene: TRBD2
V gene: TRBV19
J gene: TRBJ2-3
CDR3 DNA: TGTGCCAGTAGTATGTCCGGGACTAGAACAGATACGCAGTATTTT
CDR3 protein: CASSMSGTRTDTQYF

clone size: NA
D gene: TRBD1
V gene: TRBV4-1
J gene: TRBJ1-5
CDR3 DNA: TGCGCCAGCAGCCAAGGGACAGGGAATCAGCCCCAGCATTTT
CDR3 protein: CASSQGTGNQPQHF

clone size: NA
D gene: NA
V gene: TRBV6-2/TRBV6-3
J gene: TRBJ1-4
CDR3 DNA: TGTGCCAGCAGTTACCGTTCGCAGAACTATGAAAAACTGTTTTTT
CDR3 protein: CASSYRSQNYEKLFF

clone size: NA
D gene: NA
V gene: TRBV28
J gene: TRBJ2-5
CDR3 DNA: TGTGCCAGCAGCCTCTCAGGACACCCACCAGGTGGGGAGACCCAGTACTTC
CDR3 protein: CASSLSGHPPGGETQYF